This is a list of T cell receptor beta chains from one sample in a study of T-cell memory formation after mild COVID-19. TCRdb redid the calling of the 5' RACE reads with MiXCR, one entry per CDR3 protein. Here the sample spans around 250,000 distinct CDR3 sequences, 16% being singletons. The sequenced sample was PBMCs or a T cell subset sorted from them (not recorded which). Source of these receptors: a man aged 18-30 years who had mild COVID-19 (a few samples of this study predate the infection). Cell type and time point are not known. Each CDR3 is given with its conserved first and last residue. Fields, in order: CDR3 DNA, CDR3 protein, V gene, clone size, D gene, J gene. A D gene is named only where the DNA matches it firmly. Clone size appears in some rows only: once, few, many, or a class for an expanded clone.

DNA: TGTGCCAGTACAGGTTCCCCTAGGGGCTACACCTTC
CDR3: CASTGSPRGYTF
V: TRBV12-3/TRBV12-4
size: few
D: NA
J: TRBJ1-2

DNA: TGCAGCGTTGTACGGAACACCGGGGAGCTGTTTTTT
CDR3: CSVVRNTGELFF
V: TRBV29-1
size: few
D: NA
J: TRBJ2-2

DNA: TGCGCCAGCAGCCCTCACCCGGTTGGGGGCAATGAGCAGTTCTTC
CDR3: CASSPHPVGGNEQFF
V: TRBV4-1
size: few
D: NA
J: TRBJ2-1

DNA: TGTGCCAGCAGCTCGGGACTTCCCAATGAGCAGTTCTTC
CDR3: CASSSGLPNEQFF
V: TRBV7-3
size: few
D: NA
J: TRBJ2-1

DNA: TGTGCCAGCAGCTTAGCATCGGGACTAGCTTTGTACGAGCAGTACTTC
CDR3: CASSLASGLALYEQYF
V: TRBV7-8
size: NA
D: TRBD2
J: TRBJ2-7

DNA: TGTGCCAGCACTAACCCCAATCAGCCCCAGCATTTT
CDR3: CASTNPNQPQHF
V: TRBV6-6
size: NA
D: NA
J: TRBJ1-5

DNA: TGCGCCAGCAGCCCGGCTGGGCGGTCTAACTATGGCTACACCTTC
CDR3: CASSPAGRSNYGYTF
V: TRBV4-1
size: few
D: NA
J: TRBJ1-2

DNA: TGTGCCAGCAGCAAAGGGGGTAGACTTCAAGAGACCCAGTACTTC
CDR3: CASSKGGRLQETQYF
V: TRBV11-2
size: NA
D: NA
J: TRBJ2-5

DNA: TGCAGTGCTAGACAGCATAATGAAAAACTGTTTTTT
CDR3: CSARQHNEKLFF
V: TRBV20-1
size: few
D: NA
J: TRBJ1-4

DNA: TGTGCCAGCAGTGGACAGGGGGGCTTATGGAACACTGAAGCTTTCTTT
CDR3: CASSGQGGLWNTEAFF
V: TRBV27
size: NA
D: TRBD1
J: TRBJ1-1

DNA: TGTGCCAGCAGCTTAGGGATGAGCTCCTACAATGAGCAGTTCTTC
CDR3: CASSLGMSSYNEQFF
V: TRBV7-2
size: many
D: NA
J: TRBJ2-1

DNA: TGTGCCACCAGTGACCCCGGGACAGCCTACAATGAGCAGTTCTTC
CDR3: CATSDPGTAYNEQFF
V: TRBV24-1
size: few
D: TRBD1
J: TRBJ2-1

DNA: TGTGCCAGCAGCCCCCTTTTGAATGAGGGTAATTATGACTCCTACAATGAGCAGTTCTTC
CDR3: CASSPLLNEGNYDSYNEQFF
V: TRBV7-6
size: NA
D: NA
J: TRBJ2-1

DNA: TGTGCCAGCAGTAATACGTTCCTAGATTACAATGAGCAGTTCTTC
CDR3: CASSNTFLDYNEQFF
V: TRBV6-5
size: few
D: NA
J: TRBJ2-1

DNA: TGTGCCAGCAAACCCGGGACAGGGCGGGACACTGAAGCTTTCTTT
CDR3: CASKPGTGRDTEAFF
V: TRBV12-3/TRBV12-4
size: few
D: TRBD1
J: TRBJ1-1

DNA: TGTGCCAGCAGCTTACCACCCGGGACAGCGGCTTTCTTT
CDR3: CASSLPPGTAAFF
V: TRBV7-8
size: many
D: TRBD1
J: TRBJ1-1

DNA: TGCAGCGTTGAGGAGGGGGGACCCTACGAGCAGTACTTC
CDR3: CSVEEGGPYEQYF
V: TRBV29-1
size: few
D: NA
J: TRBJ2-7

DNA: TGTGCCAGCAGTATGGGACAGGGGGCTAGTGGCTACACCTTC
CDR3: CASSMGQGASGYTF
V: TRBV12-3/TRBV12-4
size: NA
D: TRBD1
J: TRBJ1-2

DNA: TGTGCCAGCAGCGTAGCTGGGAACTATGGCTACACCTTC
CDR3: CASSVAGNYGYTF
V: TRBV9
size: NA
D: NA
J: TRBJ1-2

DNA: TGTGCCAGCAGTCCTGGGCGGCCATCCGGGACAGTAAACTCACCCCTCCACTTT
CDR3: CASSPGRPSGTVNSPLHF
V: TRBV12-3/TRBV12-4
size: few
D: TRBD1
J: TRBJ1-6

DNA: TGTGCCAGCAGCCCCGCCCAGGGGGCGCATGAAGCTTTCTTT
CDR3: CASSPAQGAHEAFF
V: TRBV7-9
size: NA
D: TRBD1
J: TRBJ1-1

DNA: TGTGCCAGCAGCTTAGGGGCCGGTAACACTGAAGCTTTCTTT
CDR3: CASSLGAGNTEAFF
V: TRBV7-9
size: NA
D: NA
J: TRBJ1-1

DNA: TGCAGTGCTAGCAATCAGAGGACCCAGTACTTC
CDR3: CSASNQRTQYF
V: TRBV20-1
size: few
D: NA
J: TRBJ2-5

DNA: TGTGCTAGCAGCTTGTCACCGGGACTAGCGGACGCGGGGGCCCAGTACTTC
CDR3: CASSLSPGLADAGAQYF
V: TRBV5-5
size: few
D: TRBD2
J: TRBJ2-5

DNA: TGTGCCAGCAGTTACGGTCGGAACTCTGGAAACACCATATATTTT
CDR3: CASSYGRNSGNTIYF
V: TRBV6-5
size: few
D: NA
J: TRBJ1-3

DNA: TGTGCCAGCAGTTTAGTGTCACGGGGGGCGGACAATGAGCAGTTCTTC
CDR3: CASSLVSRGADNEQFF
V: TRBV6-5
size: few
D: NA
J: TRBJ2-1

DNA: TGTGCCAGCAGCCCGTGGAATGAGCAGTTCTTC
CDR3: CASSPWNEQFF
V: TRBV7-9
size: few
D: NA
J: TRBJ2-1

DNA: TGTGCCACCAGTGACCCCGGGACAGGGAACGGGGAGCTGTTTTTT
CDR3: CATSDPGTGNGELFF
V: TRBV24-1
size: few
D: TRBD1
J: TRBJ2-2

DNA: TGTGCCAGCAGCCAAGGGGGACGGGATGGCTACACCTTC
CDR3: CASSQGGRDGYTF
V: TRBV3-1
size: NA
D: NA
J: TRBJ1-2

DNA: TGTGCCAGCAGCCAACTAGCGGACACCGGGGAGCTGTTTTTT
CDR3: CASSQLADTGELFF
V: TRBV7-6
size: NA
D: TRBD2
J: TRBJ2-2

DNA: TGTGCCAGCAGACGACGGGGGGAACCCTATAATTCACCCCTCCACTTT
CDR3: CASRRRGEPYNSPLHF
V: TRBV6-6
size: NA
D: NA
J: TRBJ1-6

DNA: TGTGCCAGCAGTCGAGGGCCCCAAGGCAACGAGCAGTACTTC
CDR3: CASSRGPQGNEQYF
V: TRBV6-5
size: few
D: NA
J: TRBJ2-7

DNA: TGCAGTGCCACTCTAGCGGGGGGGAGCACAGATACGCAGTATTTT
CDR3: CSATLAGGSTDTQYF
V: TRBV20-1
size: many
D: TRBD2
J: TRBJ2-3

DNA: TGTGCCAGCAGCCCGGTCGGGGCGGGTAGAGACACAGATACGCAGTATTTT
CDR3: CASSPVGAGRDTDTQYF
V: TRBV7-6
size: NA
D: NA
J: TRBJ2-3

DNA: TGTGCCAGCTCACCGGCCGCTAACACAGATACGCAGTATTTT
CDR3: CASSPAANTDTQYF
V: TRBV18
size: NA
D: NA
J: TRBJ2-3

DNA: TGCGCCAGCAGCCAAGATAGCATTAAGGACAGGGGGCTGGAAAAACTGTTTTTT
CDR3: CASSQDSIKDRGLEKLFF
V: TRBV4-3
size: NA
D: TRBD1
J: TRBJ1-4

DNA: TGTGCCAGCAGCTTCTTCCTTTGGGAGCGGGGCTGGGATGAGCAGTTCTTC
CDR3: CASSFFLWERGWDEQFF
V: TRBV7-8
size: NA
D: TRBD2
J: TRBJ2-1

DNA: TGCAGTGCCAAGACTCGGGGCAGCTCCTACAATGAGCAGTTCTTC
CDR3: CSAKTRGSSYNEQFF
V: TRBV20-1
size: few
D: NA
J: TRBJ2-1

DNA: TGTGCCAGCTCACCACCCAGACCGGGGGGAGCCAAAAACATTCAGTACTTC
CDR3: CASSPPRPGGAKNIQYF
V: TRBV18
size: few
D: TRBD2
J: TRBJ2-4

DNA: TGTGCCAGCGGCGTTGGTGGGGGGGGCCAAGAGACCCAGTACTTC
CDR3: CASGVGGGGQETQYF
V: TRBV7-2
size: few
D: TRBD2
J: TRBJ2-5

DNA: TGTGCCAGCAGCTTAGGTCTGGGGCATAGGGGCTACACCTTC
CDR3: CASSLGLGHRGYTF
V: TRBV7-8
size: NA
D: NA
J: TRBJ1-2

DNA: TGTGCCAGCAGGCCGGGAGTTGGGACAGATACGCAGTATTTT
CDR3: CASRPGVGTDTQYF
V: TRBV6-1
size: NA
D: NA
J: TRBJ2-3

DNA: TGTGCCAGCAGCCAAAGATTAGACACTGAAGCTTTCTTT
CDR3: CASSQRLDTEAFF
V: TRBV7-2
size: NA
D: NA
J: TRBJ1-1

DNA: TGTGCCATCAGCTTCAGGGGGCCCAAGACTGAAGCTTTCTTT
CDR3: CAISFRGPKTEAFF
V: TRBV10-3
size: few
D: TRBD1
J: TRBJ1-1

DNA: TGTGCCAGCAGCCCCGGGGTGGGGTTCAATTCACCCCTCCACTTT
CDR3: CASSPGVGFNSPLHF
V: TRBV7-2
size: few
D: NA
J: TRBJ1-6

DNA: TGTGCCAGCAGCTTTGGAGCTTCACTCGCCGGGGAGCTGTTTTTT
CDR3: CASSFGASLAGELFF
V: TRBV7-9
size: NA
D: NA
J: TRBJ2-2

DNA: TGTGCCAGCAGCCCCCAGGAGGAAAAACTGTTTTTT
CDR3: CASSPQEEKLFF
V: TRBV7-9
size: NA
D: NA
J: TRBJ1-4

DNA: TGCGCCAGCAGCTTGGGACAGGCCGGCACTGAAGCTTTCTTT
CDR3: CASSLGQAGTEAFF
V: TRBV5-1
size: NA
D: NA
J: TRBJ1-1

DNA: TGTGCCAGCAGCTTCGGGACAGGGAGGAGCACAGATACGCAGTATTTT
CDR3: CASSFGTGRSTDTQYF
V: TRBV5-5
size: few
D: TRBD1
J: TRBJ2-3

DNA: TGTGCCAGCAGTCCTGGACTAGTTAGCCGGGAGCTGTTTTTT
CDR3: CASSPGLVSRELFF
V: TRBV12-3/TRBV12-4
size: NA
D: TRBD2
J: TRBJ2-2

DNA: TGTGCCAGCAGTTCCACAGGGTCCTACTCACCCCTCCACTTT
CDR3: CASSSTGSYSPLHF
V: TRBV12-3/TRBV12-4
size: NA
D: NA
J: TRBJ1-6

DNA: TGCAGTGCTAGAGGGACTAGCGGATTAACCGGGGAGCTGTTTTTT
CDR3: CSARGTSGLTGELFF
V: TRBV20-1
size: NA
D: TRBD2
J: TRBJ2-2

DNA: TGTGCCAGCAGTGCCCAGGGGAGCACCATATATTTT
CDR3: CASSAQGSTIYF
V: TRBV12-3/TRBV12-4
size: NA
D: NA
J: TRBJ1-3

DNA: TGCGCCAGCACGTCTCGCGGGGGGTTGGCAGATACGCAGTATTTT
CDR3: CASTSRGGLADTQYF
V: TRBV23-1
size: few
D: TRBD2
J: TRBJ2-3

DNA: TGTGCCAGCAGTTGGCGGGGCTATGGCTACACCTTC
CDR3: CASSWRGYGYTF
V: TRBV28
size: few
D: NA
J: TRBJ1-2

DNA: TGTGCCAGCAGCTTAGGAGACGGAAACACCATATATTTT
CDR3: CASSLGDGNTIYF
V: TRBV7-9
size: NA
D: NA
J: TRBJ1-3

DNA: TGTGCCAGCAGTTTCGACTCGGGAGAGAACGAGCAGTACTTC
CDR3: CASSFDSGENEQYF
V: TRBV6-5
size: few
D: NA
J: TRBJ2-7

DNA: TGTGCCAGCAGCCGATCCCGGGACATCAGTTCCCACACTGAAGCTTTCTTT
CDR3: CASSRSRDISSHTEAFF
V: TRBV7-9
size: few
D: NA
J: TRBJ1-1